This TCR beta chain was found in a study of cytomegalovirus exposure and HLA in healthy donors. Trimming removed 4 bases at V and 0 bases at J, with 7 bases between. This CDR3 comprises 13 residues. The germline CDR1 and CDR2 sequences are SGHDT and YYEEEE. 13 Jbeta primers and 60 Vbeta primers were used for the PCR. Assay used: immunoSEQ multiplex PCR; TCRdb lists only in-frame clones, some missing. The table lists under 250,000 clones, approximately 85% of them singletons. This receptor was identified in a woman aged 50 to 60 in good health and CMV-seronegative. Sequencing was done on a sample of PBMCs. This chain connects TRBV5-6 to TRBJ1-2; D unclear. CDR3 residues: CASSPAANYGYTF. The CDR3, as DNA: TGTGCCAGCAGCCCGGCGGCTAACTATGGCTACACCTTC.